Following are 20 T cell receptor beta chains from one sample sequenced in a study of Ad26.COV2.S vaccination and SARS-CoV-2 variants. Clones were sequenced by immunoSEQ multiplex PCR, and TCRdb holds only the in-frame ones, with some missing. The sample shows 330,000 or so clones, 85% to 90% of them seen only once. Noted treatment: 15 to 20 received Ad26.COV2.S at low or high dose, single or two shots; 5 received placebo; per-sample allocation not given. The samples were gathered on day 63 after the first injection of vaccine or placebo. Sequenced here: peripheral blood, sampled in a trial of Ad26.COV2.S vaccine versus placebo. The receptors derive from a person aged 18-65 years who received the Ad26.COV2.S COVID-19 vaccine or a placebo.

This chain connects TRBV29-1 to TRBJ1-1, with D unclear. Looked up from germline, CDR1 is SQVTM and CDR2 is ANQGSEA. The CDR3 is 13 residues long. Trimming cost V 6 bases and J 4 bases, with 15 bases left between them. The CDR3: CSVRRNWGTEAFF. CDR3 bases: TGCAGCGTCAGGAGAAACTGGGGCACTGAAGCTTTCTTT.

This chain joins TRBV5-1 and TRBJ1-3; D might be TRBD1 (5 bases). Trimming shortened V by 3 bases and J by 0 bases, and 13 bases separated the two germline ends. The CDR3 totals 16 residues. CDR1 is SGHRS and CDR2 is YFSETQ in the germline V gene. The CDR3 spells CASSWGTPLSGNTIYF. CDR3 DNA: TGCGCCAGCAGCTGGGGGACTCCCCTCTCTGGAAACACCATATATTTT.

This sequence joins TRBV3-1 (or the pseudogene TRBV3-2) and TRBJ2-1; possibly TRBD1 for D (6 bases). This CDR3 region has 15 residues. Germline assignment: CDR1 LGHDT and CDR2 YNNKEL (reference sequence). V was cut by 3 bases and J by 6 bases, with 15 bases left in between. DNA of the CDR3: TGTGCCAGCAGCCACGGTCGGACAGAACGCAATGAGCAGTTCTTC. It encodes CASSHGRTERNEQFF.

The V gene is TRBV21-1, the J gene TRBJ2-3; the DNA was not compared with TRBD2, the D call given in the table. TRBV21-1 is deemed a pseudogene. This CDR3 region has 21 residues. CDR3 sequence reads: CASSKKEPLPLGTSSTDTQYF. As DNA, the CDR3 is TGTGCCAGCAGCAAAAAAGAACCTTTACCCCTCGGGACTTCTAGCACAGATACGCAGTATTTT.

This sequence joins TRBV5-4 and TRBJ2-3; D perhaps matches TRBD1 (6 bases). The CDR3 totals 15 residues. CDR1 and CDR2 from the germline V gene are SGHNT and YYREEE (reference sequence). Trimming took off 0 bases at V and 1 base at J, with 9 bases between the two ends. This CDR3 is CASSLGQERTDTQYF. CDR3 bases: TGTGCCAGCAGCTTGGGACAGGAACGCACAGATACGCAGTATTTT.

The J gene is TRBJ2-7, the V gene TRBV7-9, with D hard to call. Per germline, CDR1 SEHNR and CDR2 FQNEAQ (reference sequence). Trimming left V 3 bases short and J 2 bases short, with 11 bases between. The CDR3 is made up of 14 amino acids. The CDR3 bases are TGTGCCAGCAGCTTTGGTGAGGTTACCTACGAGCAGTACTTC. Translating gives CASSFGEVTYEQYF.

This chain links TRBV4-1 with TRBJ1-1; D is ambiguous. The V gene's germline CDR1 is MGHRA and CDR2 YSYEKL. The CDR3 length is 13 residues. V lost 4 bases and J 9 bases, leaving 15 bases between the germline ends. CDR3 amino acids: CASSRLTQGQAFF. The CDR3 DNA sequence: TGCGCCAGCAGCCGACTTACACAAGGTCAAGCTTTCTTT.

The rearrangement joins TRBV4-3 to TRBJ2-5; the match to TRBD1 covers 8 bases. This CDR3 contains 18 residues. The trim removed 0 bases at V and 0 bases at J, leaving 9 bases unmatched. Germline-derived CDR1 and CDR2 are LGHNA and YSLEER. In DNA, the CDR3 is TGCGCCAGCAGCCAAGATATAGGGAACAGGGGGTACCAAGAGACCCAGTACTTC. Translated: CASSQDIGNRGYQETQYF.

This clone was detected a few times. This rearrangement joins TRBV7-9 to TRBJ2-5; no clear D. Germline V gives CDR1 SEHNR, CDR2 FQNEAQ (reference sequence). The CDR3 is made up of 14 amino acids. V shed 0 bases and J shed 3 bases, with 8 bases lying between them. The DNA of the CDR3 is TGTGCCAGCAGCTTAGCGCAGGCGGAAGAGACCCAGTACTTC. Protein product: CASSLAQAEETQYF.

V usage is TRBV7-6 and J usage is TRBJ2-1, with D possibly matching TRBD2 (5 bases). From germline, CDR1 is SGHVS and CDR2 FNYEAQ. V lost 0 bases, J lost 0 bases, and 9 bases lay in between. CDR3 length: 16 amino acids. The CDR3 protein is CASSLAVDSSYNEQFF. CDR3 in DNA: TGTGCCAGCAGCTTAGCGGTGGACTCCTCCTACAATGAGCAGTTCTTC.

This chain links TRBV5-8 with TRBJ1-2; 7 nucleotides align to TRBD1. The germline gives CDR1 SGHTS, CDR2 YDEGEE. Unmatched junction bases numbered 12, after V lost 0 bases and J lost 7 bases. The CDR3 runs 16 residues. DNA for the CDR3: TGTGCCAGCAGCTTGGCCGGCGGCAGGGGGTTCGGTGGCTACACCTTC. As protein: CASSLAGGRGFGGYTF.

This clone has just one count. The chain recombines TRBV7-3 with TRBJ2-3, with D perhaps TRBD2 (5 bases). Between the trimmed V and J ends, which lost 5 bases and 6 bases, there was a span of 9 bases. The CDR3 runs to 12 residues. The germline V gene encodes CDR1 SGHTA and CDR2 FQGTGA. The CDR3 region has the DNA TGTGCCAGCAGCCGAGGGTCGGATACGCAGTATTTT. Protein product: CASSRGSDTQYF. Looking up the rest from reference TRBV7-3 and TRBJ2-3 gives the full variable domain: GAGVSQTPSNKVTEKGKYVELRCDPISGHTALYWYRQSLGQGPEFLIYFQGTGAADDSGLPNDRFFAVRPEGSVSTLKIQRTERGDSAVYLCASSRGSDTQYFGPGTRLTVL.

The rearrangement joins TRBV6-5 to TRBJ2-1; TRBD2 matches at 13 bases. V lost 10 bases to trimming and J lost 10 bases; unmatched junction nucleotides: 10. This CDR3 has 14 amino acids. Germline CDR1 MNHEY, CDR2 SVGAGI. This CDR3 reads CATGGTSGIREQFF. CDR3 coding DNA: TGTGCCACGGGCGGGACTAGCGGGATCCGGGAGCAGTTCTTC.

This chain joins TRBV5-6 and TRBJ1-2; TRBD1 aligns across 9 bases. CDR1 and CDR2 (germline): SGHDT, YYEEEE. The J segment lost 7 bases and the V segment lost 6 bases, leaving 13 bases of the junction unmatched. CDR3 length equals 15 residues. For the CDR3, the DNA is TGTGCCAGCATACGGGACAGGGTATCTCCGGCTGGCTACACCTTC. Protein product: CASIRDRVSPAGYTF.

The V gene is TRBV9, the J gene TRBJ1-4; no reliable D call. CDR3 length: 14 amino acids. Trimming took off 0 bases at V and 8 bases at J, with 11 bases between the two ends. CDR1 is SGDLS, CDR2 YYNGEE, per germline. The CDR3, as DNA: TGTGCCAGCAGCGTAGGGGGAGCGGAGGAAAAACTGTTTTTT. The encoded protein is CASSVGGAEEKLFF. Looking up the rest from reference TRBV9 and TRBJ1-4 gives the full variable domain: DSGVTQTPKHLITATGQRVTLRCSPRSGDLSVYWYQQSLDQGLQFLIQYYNGEERAKGNILERFSAQQFPDLHSELNLSSLELGDSALYFCASSVGGAEEKLFFGSGTQLSVL.

This clone was detected only once. V is TRBV7-2 and J is TRBJ2-2; no clear D. The germline gives CDR1 SGHTA, CDR2 FQGNSA. The CDR3 has 12 amino acids. Trimming removed 4 bases at V and 6 bases at J, with 6 bases between. CDR3 sequence reads: CASSSTAGELFF. As DNA, the CDR3 is TGTGCCAGCAGCTCCACAGCCGGGGAGCTGTTTTTT.

CDR3: CASSVSGTGDYGYTF. CDR3 DNA: TGTGCCAGCAGCGTTTCCGGGACAGGGGACTATGGCTACACCTTC. The V call is TRBV9, the J call TRBJ1-2; TRBD1 matches 10 bases. The CDR3 is 15 residues long. Germline loops: CDR1 SGDLS, CDR2 YYNGEE. V was pared by 2 bases and J by 3 bases, with 4 bases of the junction left unmatched.

This sequence joins TRBV7-8 and TRBJ1-1; TRBD1 aligns across 10 bases. Looked up from germline, CDR1 is SGHVS and CDR2 is FQNEAQ. There are 16 residues in the CDR3. Trimming cost V 0 bases and J 3 bases; bases outside gene matches: 4. This chain's CDR3 is CASSLARGTGDTEAFF. As DNA, the CDR3 is TGTGCCAGCAGCTTAGCCCGTGGGACAGGGGACACTGAAGCTTTCTTT.

The chain combines TRBV6-6 with TRBJ2-5; 7 nucleotides align to TRBD2. This CDR3 is built from 15 residues. The junction had 5 bases not matched to a gene; V was cut back by 1 base and J by 3 bases. The germline V gene encodes CDR1 MNHNY and CDR2 SVGAGI (reference sequence). The CDR3 coding sequence is TGTGCCAGCAGTTACTTCCGGACTAGGGAAGAGACCCAGTACTTC. It translates to CASSYFRTREETQYF.

V usage is TRBV3-1 (or the pseudogene TRBV3-2) and J usage is TRBJ1-2; D not resolved. Per the germline V gene, CDR1 is LGHDT and CDR2 is YNNKEL (reference sequence). This CDR3 region has 13 residues. V was cut by 1 base and J by 4 bases, with 7 bases left in between. The CDR3 reads CASSQGGGYGYTF. The CDR3 nucleotides are TGTGCCAGCAGCCAAGGGGGAGGCTATGGCTACACCTTC.